This is a list of T cell receptor beta chains from one sample in a study of blood T cell repertoires in COVID-19. Sequencing was performed with immunoSEQ multiplex PCR; in TCRdb, only in-frame clones are kept and a portion is missing. Among under 300,000 clones, approximately 87% were seen once, and the ten largest hold 12%. The sample taken for sequencing was peripheral blood. The source is a woman aged 25 to 39 with COVID-19, enrolled during active disease. CDR3s include the opening cysteine and the closing phenylalanine or tryptophan. Fields, in order: CDR3 DNA, CDR3 protein, D gene, V gene, clone size, J gene. The D gene is left open where the match is weak. Where a row states a size, it is once, few, many or the class of an expanded clone; other rows omit it.

TGTGCCAGCAGCCAAGAGGGCCTAGCCTACTACAATGAGCAGTTCTTC | CASSQEGLAYYNEQFF | - | TRBV3-1/TRBV3-2 | - | TRBJ2-1
TGTGCCAGCAGCAGACAGGGCGGAAGAATGAACACTGAAGCTTTCTTT | CASSRQGGRMNTEAFF | TRBD1 | TRBV11-2 | once | TRBJ1-1
TGTGCCAGCAGTTTAGGCGGAAACTATGGCTACACCTTC | CASSLGGNYGYTF | - | TRBV27 | - | TRBJ1-2
TGTGCCAGCAGCTTAGGCCTAGCGGGGGTAGATACGCAGTATTTT | CASSLGLAGVDTQYF | TRBD2 | TRBV7-9 | once | TRBJ2-3
TGCGCCAGCAGAACAGGGGCCACCTACGAGCAGTACTTC | CASRTGATYEQYF | TRBD1 | TRBV23-1 | - | TRBJ2-7
TGTGCCAGCAGCGTAGAAGGGACTAGCGGGGGCAATGAGCAGTTCTTC | CASSVEGTSGGNEQFF | TRBD2 | TRBV9 | - | TRBJ2-1
TGTGCCAGCAGCTTAGGGACTGGCGGGGGGGAAGAGACCCAGTACTTC | CASSLGTGGGEETQYF | TRBD2 | TRBV7-8 | - | TRBJ2-5
TGTGCCACCAGTGATTTATTCGGGGGCACAGATACGCAGTATTTT | CATSDLFGGTDTQYF | - | TRBV24-1 | - | TRBJ2-3
TGTGCCAGCAGCTTGCTTACGGGAGGGCAGGGATACGAGCAGTACTTC | CASSLLTGGQGYEQYF | TRBD2 | TRBV5-6 | - | TRBJ2-7
TGTGCCACCCCGCCCCGTGACTACCTACCGGGGGATACGCAGTATTTT | CATPPRDYLPGDTQYF | - | TRBV7-9 | few | TRBJ2-3
TGCGCCAGCAGTCCCCAGGGCGGGGAACAGCCCCAGCATTTT | CASSPQGGEQPQHF | - | TRBV5-1 | few | TRBJ1-5
TGTGCCAGCAGCCACCGACTGGAGACCTACGAGCAGTACTTC | CASSHRLETYEQYF | - | TRBV7-2 | - | TRBJ2-7
TGTGCCAGCAGCCGACAGGGGGCTGGAAACACCATATATTTT | CASSRQGAGNTIYF | TRBD1 | TRBV5-6 | - | TRBJ1-3
TGTGCCAGTAGTATAGGTCCGGGGGCTGAAGCTTTCTTT | CASSIGPGAEAFF | - | TRBV19 | - | TRBJ1-1
TGTGCCAGCGCCGCGGGGCCCTCCTACGAGCAGTACTTC | CASAAGPSYEQYF | - | TRBV5-4 | - | TRBJ2-7
TGTGCCAGCAGCCCGAACCTTAGCGGGGGCCCCTACAATGAGCAGTTCTTC | CASSPNLSGGPYNEQFF | TRBD2 | TRBV5-8 | - | TRBJ2-1
TGTGCCAGCGGGCACAGGGATCTCTCTGGAAACACCATATATTTT | CASGHRDLSGNTIYF | - | TRBV11-2 | few | TRBJ1-3
TGTGCCAGCAGCTTAAGCAACACCGGGGAGCTGTTTTTT | CASSLSNTGELFF | - | TRBV7-9 | once | TRBJ2-2
TGTGCCATCAGTGAGTTGGGGCAAAGGAACACTGAAGCTTTCTTT | CAISELGQRNTEAFF | - | TRBV10-3 | - | TRBJ1-1
TGTGCCAGCAGCTTGTTGCCAGGGGGCGACTATGGCTACACCTTC | CASSLLPGGDYGYTF | TRBD1 | TRBV5-8 | - | TRBJ1-2
TGTGCCAGCAGCTGGGATACGACAGGGTGGACAGATACGCAGTATTTT | CASSWDTTGWTDTQYF | TRBD1 | TRBV5-4 | - | TRBJ2-3
TGTGCCAGCAGTGACAGGGCGGGGAACACCGGGGAGCTGTTTTTT | CASSDRAGNTGELFF | - | TRBV6-4 | - | TRBJ2-2
TGTGCCTGCGCGACAGGAGCGAACACTGAAGCTTTCTTT | CACATGANTEAFF | - | TRBV12-3/TRBV12-4 | - | TRBJ1-1
TGTGCCAGCATGACCCCTAGCGGGGGGCAACATGAGCAGTTCTTC | CASMTPSGGQHEQFF | TRBD2 | TRBV6-6 | - | TRBJ2-1
TGTGCCAGCAGCATACAGGATTATAATGAAAAACTGTTTTTT | CASSIQDYNEKLFF | - | TRBV7-9 | once | TRBJ1-4
TGTGCCAGCTCACGGATCCGGGGTCCTAGCTCCTACGAGCAGTACTTC | CASSRIRGPSSYEQYF | - | TRBV18 | - | TRBJ2-7
TGTGCCAGCAGTCCGAGGACTAGATCCTACGAGCAGTACTTC | CASSPRTRSYEQYF | TRBD2 | TRBV27 | - | TRBJ2-7
TGCGCCAGCAGCCAGTCAGCCCGACTTGACAGGGGTGGGATCCTAGCCAAAAACATTCAGTACTTC | CASSQSARLDRGGILAKNIQYF | TRBD1 | TRBV5-1 | - | TRBJ2-4
TGTGCCAGCAGTGCCGGGCCCCAGGCAGGGGGCTACACCTTC | CASSAGPQAGGYTF | - | TRBV2 | once | TRBJ1-2
TGTGCCAGCAGCTTCGGACAGGGAGTAAATGAGCAGTTCTTC | CASSFGQGVNEQFF | TRBD1 | TRBV11-3 | - | TRBJ2-1
TGTGCCAGCAGCCGAGTACCGGGATCCTCCTACGAGCAGTACTTC | CASSRVPGSSYEQYF | - | TRBV3-1/TRBV3-2 | - | TRBJ2-7
TGCGCCAGCAGCTTGGTGGCCGACTACGAGCAGTACTTC | CASSLVADYEQYF | - | TRBV5-1 | - | TRBJ2-7
TGCGCCAGCAGGAGGGGGCCTTCTCAGACAGATACGCAGTATTTT | CASRRGPSQTDTQYF | TRBD1 | TRBV10-2 | once | TRBJ2-3
TGTGCCAGCAGTTACTCCCGACAGCTTTACGAGCAGTACTTC | CASSYSRQLYEQYF | - | TRBV6-5 | few | TRBJ2-7